This entry concerns a single TCR beta chain. Generated by immunoSEQ multiplex PCR, the TCRdb table keeps only in-frame clones and is missing some. Among more than 70,000 clones, 75% to 90% were seen once, and the ten largest hold approximately 25%. The sample originates from a study of blood T cell repertoires in COVID-19. The V gene lost 4 bases and the J gene lost 0 bases, with 15 bases spanning the gap. The V gene's germline CDR1 is WNHNN and CDR2 SYGVQD (reference sequence). This CDR3 is 17 amino acids long. Material: peripheral blood. V gene TRBV10-1 combines with J gene TRBJ1-4, with D possibly being TRBD1 (5 bases). The clonotype originates from a human donor in a cohort sampled during active COVID-19. The chain's CDR3 is CASSVRKTDATNEKLFF. CDR3 coding DNA: TGCGCCAGCAGTGTTCGAAAGACAGATGCAACTAATGAAAAACTGTTTTTT.